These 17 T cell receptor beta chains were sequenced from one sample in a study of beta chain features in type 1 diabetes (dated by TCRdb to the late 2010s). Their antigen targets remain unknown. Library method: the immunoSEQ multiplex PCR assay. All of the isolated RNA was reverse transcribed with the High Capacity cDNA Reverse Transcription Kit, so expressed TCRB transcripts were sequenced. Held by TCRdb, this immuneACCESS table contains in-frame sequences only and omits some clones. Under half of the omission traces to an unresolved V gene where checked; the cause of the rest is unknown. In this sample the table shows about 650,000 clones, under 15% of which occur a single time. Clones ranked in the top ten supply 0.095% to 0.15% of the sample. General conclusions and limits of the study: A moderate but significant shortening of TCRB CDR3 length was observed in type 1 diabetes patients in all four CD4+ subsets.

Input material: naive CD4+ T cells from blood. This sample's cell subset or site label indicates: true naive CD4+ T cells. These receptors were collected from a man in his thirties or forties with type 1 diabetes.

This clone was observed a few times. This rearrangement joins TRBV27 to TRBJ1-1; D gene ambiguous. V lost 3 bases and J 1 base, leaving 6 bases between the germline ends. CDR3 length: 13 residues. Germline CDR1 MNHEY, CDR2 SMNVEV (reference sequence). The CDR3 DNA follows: TGTGCCAGCAGTTTTGAACAGAACACTGAAGCTTTCTTT. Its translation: CASSFEQNTEAFF.

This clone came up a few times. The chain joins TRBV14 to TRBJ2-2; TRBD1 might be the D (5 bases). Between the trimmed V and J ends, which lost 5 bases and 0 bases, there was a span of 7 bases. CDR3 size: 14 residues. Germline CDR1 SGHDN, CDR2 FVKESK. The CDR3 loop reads CASSTDTNTGELFF. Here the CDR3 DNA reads TGTGCCAGCAGCACGGACACGAACACCGGGGAGCTGTTTTTT.

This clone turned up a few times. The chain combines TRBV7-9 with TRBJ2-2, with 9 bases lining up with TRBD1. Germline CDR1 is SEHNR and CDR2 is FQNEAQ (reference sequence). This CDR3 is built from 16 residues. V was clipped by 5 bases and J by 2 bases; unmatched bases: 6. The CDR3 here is CASSPPGQGNTGELFF. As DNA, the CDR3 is TGTGCCAGCAGCCCTCCGGGACAGGGTAACACCGGGGAGCTGTTTTTT.

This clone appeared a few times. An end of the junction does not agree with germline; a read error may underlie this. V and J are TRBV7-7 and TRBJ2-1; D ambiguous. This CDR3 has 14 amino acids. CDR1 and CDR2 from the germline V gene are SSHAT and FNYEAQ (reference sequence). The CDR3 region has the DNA TGTGCTAGCAGCCCCGGTACGAACAACTATGAGCAGTTCTTC. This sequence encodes CASSPGTNNYEQFF.

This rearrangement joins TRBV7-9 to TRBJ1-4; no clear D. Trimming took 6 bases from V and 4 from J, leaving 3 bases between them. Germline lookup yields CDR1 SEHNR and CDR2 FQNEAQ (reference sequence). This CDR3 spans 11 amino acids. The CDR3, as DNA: TGTGCCAGCAGGGATAATGAAAAACTGTTTTTT. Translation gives CASRDNEKLFF. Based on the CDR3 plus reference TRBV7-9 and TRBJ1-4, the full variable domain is DTGVSQNPRHKITKRGQNVTFRCDPISEHNRLYWYRQTLGQGPEFLTYFQNEAQLEKSRLLSDRFSAERPKGSFSTLEIQRTEQGDSAMYLCASRDNEKLFFGSGTQLSVL.

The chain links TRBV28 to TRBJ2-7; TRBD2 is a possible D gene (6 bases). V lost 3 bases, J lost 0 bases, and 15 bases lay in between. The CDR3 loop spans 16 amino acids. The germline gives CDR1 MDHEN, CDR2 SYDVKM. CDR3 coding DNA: TGTGCCAGCAGTTTCTCCGGGACTGACTACTCCTACGAGCAGTACTTC. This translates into CASSFSGTDYSYEQYF.

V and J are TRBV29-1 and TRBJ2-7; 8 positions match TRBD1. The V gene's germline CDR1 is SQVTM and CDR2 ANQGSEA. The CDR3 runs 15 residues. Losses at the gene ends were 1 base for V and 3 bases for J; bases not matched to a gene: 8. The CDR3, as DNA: TGCAGCGTTGAAGTAAGACAGGGGAACAACTACGAGCAGTACTTC. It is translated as CSVEVRQGNNYEQYF.

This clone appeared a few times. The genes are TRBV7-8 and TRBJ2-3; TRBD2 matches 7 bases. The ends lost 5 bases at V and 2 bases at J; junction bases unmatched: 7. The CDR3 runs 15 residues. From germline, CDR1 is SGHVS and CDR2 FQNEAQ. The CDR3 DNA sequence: TGTGCCAGCAGCCCCGCTAGCGGCAACACAGATACGCAGTATTTT. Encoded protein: CASSPASGNTDTQYF.

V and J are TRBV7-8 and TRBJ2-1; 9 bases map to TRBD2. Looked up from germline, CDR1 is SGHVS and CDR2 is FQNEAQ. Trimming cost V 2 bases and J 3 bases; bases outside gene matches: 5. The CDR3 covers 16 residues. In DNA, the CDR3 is TGTGCCAGCAGCTTAACGGGCGGGGGGGTCTACAATGAGCAGTTCTTC. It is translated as CASSLTGGGVYNEQFF.

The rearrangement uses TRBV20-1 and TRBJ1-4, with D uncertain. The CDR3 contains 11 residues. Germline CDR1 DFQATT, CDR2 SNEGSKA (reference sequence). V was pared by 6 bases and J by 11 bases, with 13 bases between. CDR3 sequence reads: CSARWEGKLFF. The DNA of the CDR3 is TGCAGTGCACGGTGGGAAGGGAAACTGTTTTTT.

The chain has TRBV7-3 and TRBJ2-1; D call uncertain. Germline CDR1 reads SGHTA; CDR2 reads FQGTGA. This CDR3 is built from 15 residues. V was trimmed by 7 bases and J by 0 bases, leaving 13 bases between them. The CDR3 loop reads CASMLAKDSYNEQFF. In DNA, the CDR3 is TGTGCCAGCATGCTGGCCAAAGACTCCTACAATGAGCAGTTCTTC.

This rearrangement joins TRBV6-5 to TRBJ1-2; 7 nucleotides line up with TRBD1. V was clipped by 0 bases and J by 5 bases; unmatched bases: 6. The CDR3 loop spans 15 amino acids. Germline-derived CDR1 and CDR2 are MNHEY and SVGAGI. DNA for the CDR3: TGTGCCAGCAGTTACTCGACCCAGGGGGTTTATGGCTACACCTTC. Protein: CASSYSTQGVYGYTF.

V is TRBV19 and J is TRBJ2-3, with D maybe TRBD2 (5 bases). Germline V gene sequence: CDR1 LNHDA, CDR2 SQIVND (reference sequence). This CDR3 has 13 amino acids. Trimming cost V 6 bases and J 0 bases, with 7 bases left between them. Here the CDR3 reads CASSGDSTDTQYF. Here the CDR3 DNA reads TGTGCCAGTAGCGGGGATAGCACAGATACGCAGTATTTT.

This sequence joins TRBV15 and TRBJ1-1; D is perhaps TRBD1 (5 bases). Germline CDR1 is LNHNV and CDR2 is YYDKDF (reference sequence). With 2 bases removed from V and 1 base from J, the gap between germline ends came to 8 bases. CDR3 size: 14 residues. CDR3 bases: TGTGCCACCAGCAGATTGACAGAGAACACTGAAGCTTTCTTT. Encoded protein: CATSRLTENTEAFF.

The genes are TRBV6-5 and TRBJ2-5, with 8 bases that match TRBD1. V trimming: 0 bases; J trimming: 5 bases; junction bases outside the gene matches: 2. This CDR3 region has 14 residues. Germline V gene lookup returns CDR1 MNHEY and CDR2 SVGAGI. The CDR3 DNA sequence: TGTGCCAGCAGTTACTCGACAGGGGTGGAGACCCAGTACTTC. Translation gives CASSYSTGVETQYF.

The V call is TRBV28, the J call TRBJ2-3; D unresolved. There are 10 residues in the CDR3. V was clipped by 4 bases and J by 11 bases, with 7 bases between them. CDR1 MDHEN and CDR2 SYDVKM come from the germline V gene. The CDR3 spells CASSSLLQYF. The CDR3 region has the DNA TGTGCCAGCAGTTCCCTCCTGCAGTATTTT.

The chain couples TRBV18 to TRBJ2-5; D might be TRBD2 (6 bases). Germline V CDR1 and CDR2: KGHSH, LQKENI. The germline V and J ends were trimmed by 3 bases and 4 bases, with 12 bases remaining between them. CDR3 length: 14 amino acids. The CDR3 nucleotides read TGTGCCAGCTCACCCCCGGGAGCCCCAGAGACCCAGTACTTC. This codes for CASSPPGAPETQYF.